The present T cell receptor beta chain was sequenced within a study of CD8 T cells in ankylosing spondylitis. Quantitative 5'-RACE with molecular barcodes produced the TCR beta libraries. MiXCR, run by TCRdb on the 5' RACE reads, gives a single entry per CDR3 protein. The top ten hold less than 15% of the sample, which has 350,000 or so distinct CDR3 sequences, less than 10% seen once. This clonotype was counted a few times. Its antigen is not identified. Study-level findings and limits: Typical of ankylosing spondylitis blood, it appeared, was a TCR beta motif of roughly eight highly homologous variants.

The TCR was taken from a male donor with ankylosing spondylitis. The sample was blood, either unsorted or a sorted T cell fraction (not recorded which).

CDR3 sequence: CASSLSDFSTSPLHF. CDR3 bases: TGCGCCAGCAGCTTAAGCGATTTCTCTACTTCACCCCTCCACTTT. V is TRBV5-1 and J is TRBJ1-6, with D unclear. Germline V lookup: CDR1 SGHRS, CDR2 YFSETQ. Trimming removed 2 bases at V and 9 bases at J, with 15 bases between. The CDR3 totals 15 residues. The full variable domain, in which reference TRBV5-1 and TRBJ1-6 provide the parts outside the CDR3, is KAGVTQTPRYLIKTRGQQVTLSCSPISGHRSVSWYQQTPGQGLQFLFEYFSETQRNKGNFPGRFSGRQFSNSRSEMNVSTLELGDSALYLCASSLSDFSTSPLHFGNGTRLTVT.